This passage covers 23 T cell receptor beta chains from one sample sequenced in a study of blood T cell repertoires in COVID-19. Method: immunoSEQ multiplex PCR; TCRdb's copy keeps in-frame clones and lacks some. The table includes more than 95,000 clones, 69% detected once. The source material was peripheral blood. These receptors were taken from a woman aged 65 to 85 with acute or convalescent COVID-19.

J is TRBJ1-1 and V is TRBV25-1; maybe TRBD1 (5 bases). Looked up from germline, CDR1 is MGHDK and CDR2 is SYGVNS. The CDR3 is made up of 14 amino acids. Trimming removed 3 bases at V and 0 bases at J, with 8 bases between. The CDR3 bases are TGTGCCAGCAGTGATGACAGTCTGAACACTGAAGCTTTCTTT. Amino acids: CASSDDSLNTEAFF. Supplemented by reference TRBV25-1 and TRBJ1-1, the full variable domain reads EADIYQTPRYLVIGTGKKITLECSQTMGHDKMYWYQQDPGMELHLIHYSYGVNSTEKGDLSSESTVSRIRTEHFPLTLESARPSHTSQYLCASSDDSLNTEAFFGQGTRLTVV.

This clone has a handful of counts. The chain couples TRBV29-1 to TRBJ1-2; 9 bases match TRBD1. Germline V gene lookup returns CDR1 SQVTM and CDR2 ANQGSEA. The J segment lost 6 bases and the V segment lost 2 bases, leaving 4 bases of the junction unmatched. The CDR3 has 13 residues. The CDR3 DNA reads TGCAGCGTTGAAAAGCGACAGGGGGATGGCTACACCTTC. Translating gives CSVEKRQGDGYTF.

This rearrangement joins TRBV2 to TRBJ2-1; TRBD1 matches 7 bases. J gave up 0 bases and V 6 bases, and 8 bases lay outside the gene matches. Germline CDR1 and CDR2: SNHLY and FYNNEI. The CDR3 runs to 16 residues. The CDR3 sequence is CASSGLQGVSYNEQFF. CDR3 coding DNA: TGTGCCAGCAGCGGTCTCCAGGGGGTCTCCTACAATGAGCAGTTCTTC.

This sequence joins TRBV3-1 (or the pseudogene TRBV3-2) and TRBJ2-3; the match to TRBD2 covers 12 bases. This CDR3 spans 20 amino acids. In germline, CDR1 is LGHDT, CDR2 YNNKEL (reference sequence). The ends lost 4 bases at V and 0 bases at J; junction bases unmatched: 14. In DNA, the CDR3 is TGTGCCAGCAGCCGATCGACTAGCGGGAGTGGGCGCCCTAGCACAGATACGCAGTATTTT. It specifies CASSRSTSGSGRPSTDTQYF.

V is TRBV10-3 and J is TRBJ2-7, with TRBD1 as a possible D gene (6 bases). Trimming cost V 10 bases and J 0 bases, with 13 bases left between them. Germline assignment: CDR1 ENHRY and CDR2 SYGVKD. The CDR3 is made up of 13 amino acids. The CDR3 DNA is TGTGCCACAGGACAGTATTCCTCCTACGAGCAGTACTTC. It translates to CATGQYSSYEQYF.

The chain couples TRBV6-5 to TRBJ2-3, with 10 positions matching TRBD1. The CDR3 consists of 15 residues. CDR1 and CDR2 (germline): MNHEY, SVGAGI. V lost 5 bases and J lost 0; bases outside the gene matches: 2. CDR3 in amino acids: CASSRQGASTDTQYF. The CDR3 nucleotides are TGTGCCAGCAGTCGACAGGGGGCGAGCACAGATACGCAGTATTTT.

The genes are TRBV7-9 and TRBJ2-1, with a possible D match to TRBD2 (5 bases). The germline CDR1 and CDR2 sequences are SEHNR and FQNEAQ (reference sequence). The V end was cut by 1 base, the J end by 10 bases, with 23 bases between. CDR3 length: 17 residues. For the CDR3, the DNA is TGTGCCAGCAGCTTAGTCGCGCCTAGCCGGAAAACATACGAGCAGTTCTTC. It codes for CASSLVAPSRKTYEQFF. Filled out from reference TRBV7-9 and TRBJ2-1, the complete variable domain reads DTGVSQNPRHKITKRGQNVTFRCDPISEHNRLYWYRQTLGQGPEFLTYFQNEAQLEKSRLLSDRFSAERPKGSFSTLEIQRTEQGDSAMYLCASSLVAPSRKTYEQFFGPGTRLTVL.

The chain joins TRBV2 to TRBJ2-2, with 9 bases identical to TRBD2. This CDR3 has 14 amino acids. V lost 6 bases and J lost 4; bases outside the gene matches: 3. The germline gives CDR1 SNHLY, CDR2 FYNNEI. The chain's CDR3 is CASRDSGGTGELFF. The CDR3 DNA follows: TGTGCCAGCAGAGATAGCGGGGGCACCGGGGAGCTGTTTTTT.

The chain combines TRBV6-2 or TRBV6-3 with TRBJ1-2; 8 bases fit TRBD1. With V trimmed by 0 bases and J by 7 bases, 7 bases remained unmatched. The CDR3 length is 15 residues. Germline values: CDR1 MNHEY, CDR2 SVGEGT. CDR3 coding DNA: TGTGCCAGCAGTTACTCATTCAGGGGGCAGGCTGGCTACACCTTC. Amino acids: CASSYSFRGQAGYTF.

This clone has just a few counts. The chain links TRBV7-9 to TRBJ1-2; TRBD1 agrees at 8 bases. This CDR3 has 13 residues. V dropped 6 bases and J dropped 3; count of bases not matched to a gene: 3. The germline V gene encodes CDR1 SEHNR and CDR2 FQNEAQ (reference sequence). In nucleotides, the CDR3 is TGTGCCAGCAGTTCGACAGGGGACTATGGCTACACCTTC. This translates into CASSSTGDYGYTF.

This clone came up once. The chain employs TRBV27 and TRBJ1-4, with a weak D call TRBD1 (5 bases). Germline V gene sequence: CDR1 MNHEY, CDR2 SMNVEV (reference sequence). This CDR3 spans 18 amino acids. V was clipped by 3 bases and J by 0 bases, with 17 bases between them. Here the CDR3 DNA reads TGTGCCAGCAGTTTCTACCAGGGCCCCTTTGCAACTAATGAAAAACTGTTTTTT. Translating gives CASSFYQGPFATNEKLFF.

J is TRBJ1-4 and V is TRBV15; D is perhaps TRBD1 (5 bases). Between the trimmed V and J ends, which lost 1 base and 6 bases, there was a span of 12 bases. CDR1 and CDR2 (germline): LNHNV, YYDKDF (reference sequence). CDR3 size: 15 residues. Written as DNA, the CDR3 is TGTGCCACCAGCAGAGGCGGCAGGGAAGATGAAAAACTGTTTTTT. Translation gives CATSRGGREDEKLFF.

The rearrangement joins TRBV19 to TRBJ2-1; 11 bases agree with TRBD2. Germline V gives CDR1 LNHDA, CDR2 SQIVND (reference sequence). The CDR3 spans 15 residues. J lost 4 bases, V lost 5 bases, and 4 bases had no gene match. The CDR3 sequence is CASSPPSGRYNEQFF. The CDR3 DNA is TGTGCCAGTAGTCCTCCTAGCGGGAGGTACAATGAGCAGTTCTTC.

The rearrangement uses TRBV10-3 and TRBJ2-3, with 9 bases aligning to TRBD2. The germline gives CDR1 ENHRY, CDR2 SYGVKD. With V trimmed by 4 bases and J by 3 bases, 2 bases remained unmatched. The CDR3 extends over 14 amino acids. The chain's CDR3 is CAISGTSVTDTQYF. The CDR3 DNA follows: TGTGCCATCAGTGGGACTAGCGTTACAGATACGCAGTATTTT.

This chain uses TRBV7-2 with TRBJ2-5, with a weak D call TRBD1 (5 bases). V dropped 4 bases and J dropped 5 bases, with 5 bases sitting between them. The CDR3 is 11 residues long. Germline CDR1 is SGHTA and CDR2 is FQGNSA. CDR3 loop: CASSSGETQYF. CDR3 DNA: TGTGCCAGCAGCTCAGGGGAGACCCAGTACTTC.

The chain employs TRBV24-1 and TRBJ2-7; weak D call: TRBD2 (6 bases). There are 16 residues in the CDR3. The V gene's germline CDR1 is KGHDR and CDR2 SFDVKD. With 8 bases removed from V and 0 bases from J, the gap between germline ends came to 19 bases. The CDR3 region is CATTQRWRDGSYEQYF. DNA for the CDR3: TGTGCCACCACCCAAAGATGGCGGGACGGCTCCTACGAGCAGTACTTC.

This chain joins TRBV7-8 and TRBJ2-5, with D possibly being TRBD1 (6 bases). There are 15 residues in the CDR3. The V gene lost 5 bases and the J gene lost 1 base, with 14 bases spanning the gap. Germline V CDR1 and CDR2: SGHVS, FQNEAQ. CDR3 coding DNA: TGTGCCAGCAGCCTTGGACAGTTAAGCCAAGAGACCCAGTACTTC. Its translation: CASSLGQLSQETQYF.

The chain joins TRBV19 to TRBJ1-6; 8 bases align to TRBD1. V lost 9 bases to trimming and J lost 12 bases; unmatched junction nucleotides: 10. Germline values: CDR1 LNHDA, CDR2 SQIVND (reference sequence). The CDR3 is made up of 13 amino acids. CDR3 nucleotide sequence: TGTGCCAGACTGACAGGGGCCCACATACCCCTCCACTTT. This translates into CARLTGAHIPLHF.

The chain carries TRBV2 and TRBJ1-2; 7 positions match TRBD1. The CDR3 sequence is 17 residues long. From germline, CDR1 is SNHLY and CDR2 FYNNEI. V trimming: 11 bases; J trimming: 5 bases; junction bases outside the gene matches: 23. CDR3 in DNA: TGTGCCGGACAGGAAACGCCCATCGGGACAAGCGTATATGGCTACACCTTC. This sequence encodes CAGQETPIGTSVYGYTF.

The chain employs TRBV19 and TRBJ1-6; a weak D match, TRBD1 (6 bases). Trimming left V 7 bases short and J 0 bases short, with 10 bases between. The CDR3 is 15 residues long. Germline V gene sequence: CDR1 LNHDA, CDR2 SQIVND (reference sequence). The DNA for the CDR3 is TGTGCCAGTACCACAGGGAGCTCCTATAATTCACCCCTCCACTTT. Translated, it gives CASTTGSSYNSPLHF. Drawing the rest from reference TRBV19 and TRBJ1-6, the complete variable domain is DGGITQSPKYLFRKEGQNVTLSCEQNLNHDAMYWYRQDPGQGLRLIYYSQIVNDFQKGDIAEGYSVSREKKESFPLTVTSAQKNPTAFYLCASTTGSSYNSPLHFGNGTRLTVT.

This clone occurred a few times. J is TRBJ2-7 and V is TRBV23-1, with 8 bases fitting TRBD1. TRBV23-1 qualifies as an ORF whose function is uncertain. V gave up 3 bases and J gave up 2 bases; unmatched junction bases: 15. This CDR3 has 18 residues. The CDR3 region has the DNA TGCGCCAGCAGTCACCCGAGGGGGGCGGGACAGGCAACCTACGAGCAGTACTTC. It specifies CASSHPRGAGQATYEQYF.

J is TRBJ2-7 and V is TRBV6-5; 9 bases match TRBD1. V trimming: 2 bases; J trimming: 5 bases; junction bases outside the gene matches: 4. The germline CDR1 and CDR2 sequences are MNHEY and SVGAGI. The CDR3 sequence is 14 residues long. This CDR3 reads CASSYRDRVHEQYF. The CDR3 DNA reads TGTGCCAGCAGTTACCGGGACAGGGTCCACGAGCAGTACTTC.

This chain joins TRBV15 and TRBJ1-6, with D tentatively TRBD1 (6 bases). CDR1 and CDR2 from the germline V gene are LNHNV and YYDKDF (reference sequence). CDR3 length equals 15 residues. V lost 3 bases and J 4 bases, leaving 10 bases between the germline ends. Written as DNA, the CDR3 is TGTGCCACCAGCAGGGATACAGGGTATAATTCACCCCTCCACTTT. Translation: CATSRDTGYNSPLHF.